These 17 T cell receptor beta chains were all obtained from the same sample, sequenced in a study of T cells in Graves' hyperthyroidism and ophthalmopathy. Amplified regions were TCR beta CDR3 sequences from RNA transcripts. First-round RT-PCR with HTBI primers amplified the TCR CDR3 region. TCRdb reanalysed the multiplex PCR reads using MiXCR and keeps one entry per CDR3 protein. The sample yields over 400,000 distinct CDR3 sequences, 22% seen once. The sample taken for sequencing was blood. The receptors were gathered from a woman aged 70-85 years with Graves' ophthalmopathy.

On this clonotype itself: A much more abundant neighbour one base away suggests this may be a read error. The chain has TRBV5-1 and TRBJ2-7, with TRBD1 identical over 10 bases. The CDR3 is made up of 15 amino acids. Germline V CDR1 and CDR2: SGHRS, YFSETQ. The J segment lost 4 bases and the V segment lost 4 bases, leaving 8 bases of the junction unmatched. The CDR3 protein is CASSPLGQGEYEQYF. The CDR3, as DNA: TGCGCCAGCAGCCCCTTAGGACAGGGGGAGTACGAGCAGTACTTC.

In this sample, this clonotype turned up a few times. V gene TRBV10-2 combines with J gene TRBJ1-2; D unclear. Looked up from germline, CDR1 is WSHSY and CDR2 is SAAADI. The CDR3 loop spans 13 amino acids. Trimming removed 3 bases from V and 5 bases from J, with 10 bases in between. Here the CDR3 DNA reads TGCGCCAGCAGTGATCGGCAGGTTTATGGCTACACCTTC. It yields the protein CASSDRQVYGYTF.

In DNA, the CDR3 is TGTGCCATCAGTGAGTCGAAAGGTTGGGAGCAGTTCTTC. It translates to CAISESKGWEQFF. The rearrangement uses TRBV10-3 and TRBJ2-1; the D is unclear. Germline V CDR1 and CDR2: ENHRY, SYGVKD. This CDR3 is 13 amino acids long. V was cut by 0 bases and J by 10 bases, with 10 bases left in between.

The chain is built from TRBV20-1 and TRBJ2-1; D possibly matches TRBD1 or TRBD2 (6 bases each). This CDR3 is 13 amino acids long. Per germline, CDR1 DFQATT and CDR2 SNEGSKA (reference sequence). Deletions cut 3 bases from V and 9 bases from J, with 15 bases between. The CDR3 region is CSASPGKGGEQFF. CDR3 sequence (DNA): TGCAGTGCTAGTCCCGGGAAGGGGGGTGAGCAGTTCTTC.

This clonotype has a handful of counts. The CDR3 spells CSALRGDRGNTGELFF. The CDR3 DNA is TGCAGTGCTTTACGGGGGGACAGGGGAAACACCGGGGAGCTGTTTTTT. The V gene is TRBV20-1, the J gene TRBJ2-2; 10 nucleotides align to TRBD1. This CDR3 contains 16 residues. CDR1 is DFQATT, CDR2 SNEGSKA, per germline (reference sequence). Germline trimming cut 5 bases from V and 2 bases from J; bases unmatched to any gene: 8.

This rearrangement joins TRBV7-2 to TRBJ1-5; no definite D call. The V end was cut by 4 bases, the J end by 6 bases, with 7 bases between. The CDR3 has 12 residues. Germline V gene data show CDR1 as SGHTA and CDR2 as FQGNSA. The CDR3 nucleotides are TGTGCCAGCAGCTCCCCCCCTCAGCCCCAGCATTTT. Protein product: CASSSPPQPQHF.

Turning to this clonotype: The missing conserved phenylalanine or tryptophan at the end of this CDR3 makes a read error likely. The gene calls are TRBV24-1 and TRBJ1-1, with TRBD1 as a possible D gene (5 bases). This CDR3 comprises 15 residues. Germline assignment: CDR1 KGHDR and CDR2 SFDVKD. V lost 4 bases and J lost 0, with 11 bases in between. CDR3 coding DNA: TGTGCCACCAGTGACTCGGGACGGTTGAACACTGAAGCTTTCTCT. Translation gives CATSDSGRLNTEAFS.

The chain uses TRBV5-5 and TRBJ1-1; D is uncertain. Trimming cost V 4 bases and J 1 base, with 17 bases left between them. This CDR3 comprises 16 residues. Germline V CDR1 and CDR2: SGHKS, YYEKEE (reference sequence). The CDR3 nucleotides are TGTGCCAGCAGCCCACCCACGCAGGCAACGAACACTGAAGCTTTCTTT. Protein: CASSPPTQATNTEAFF.

V and J are TRBV29-1 and TRBJ2-6, with D uncertain. Germline CDR1 is SQVTM and CDR2 is ANQGSEA. CDR3 length: 14 amino acids. V was pared by 6 bases and J by 0 bases, with 9 bases between. In DNA form, the CDR3 reads TGCAGCGTGTCAGAAACCTCTGGGGCCAACGTCCTGACTTTC. This gives the protein CSVSETSGANVLTF.

This clonotype was counted only a few times. The chain has TRBV6-5 and TRBJ1-3; no firm D call. In germline, CDR1 is MNHEY, CDR2 SVGAGI. This CDR3 spans 15 amino acids. V shed 0 bases and J shed 0 bases, with 6 bases lying between them. The CDR3 DNA sequence: TGTGCCAGCAGTTACTCGTATGACTCTGGAAACACCATATATTTT. Amino acids: CASSYSYDSGNTIYF.

In its sample, this clonotype was seen a few times. CDR3 nucleotide sequence: TGTGCCAGCAATCGGGGCCCCGGGGAGCTGTTTTTT. Translating gives CASNRGPGELFF. This chain joins TRBV2 and TRBJ2-2; either TRBD1 or TRBD2 may fit D (5 bases each). The germline gives CDR1 SNHLY, CDR2 FYNNEI. The CDR3 totals 12 residues. Trimming removed 7 bases at V and 6 bases at J, with 9 bases between.

This clonotype was observed a few times. The J gene is TRBJ1-5, the V gene TRBV6-1; D gene unclear. The CDR3 totals 14 residues. Germline V gives CDR1 MNHNS, CDR2 SASEGT. Between the trimmed V and J ends, which lost 6 bases and 7 bases, there was a span of 16 bases. The CDR3 reads CASRPGSGRQPQHF. CDR3 DNA sequence: TGTGCCAGCAGGCCCGGGTCCGGTCGGCAGCCCCAGCATTTT.

With regard to this clonotype: At one boundary the junction diverges from the germline segment, which might be a read error. The chain has TRBV12-5 and TRBJ1-5; D is perhaps TRBD1 (6 bases). The V gene's germline CDR1 is LGHNT and CDR2 FRNRAP. The CDR3 sequence is 14 residues long. Here the CDR3 reads CASGSGTNNEPQHF. The CDR3 DNA reads as TGTGCTAGTGGTTCCGGGACAAACAATGAGCCCCAGCATTTT.

This clonotype was counted a few times. The chain joins TRBV3-1 to TRBJ1-1, with D possibly matching TRBD1 (5 bases). V was pared by 0 bases and J by 3 bases, with 17 bases between. The CDR3 runs to 17 residues. CDR1 is LGHDT, CDR2 YNNKEL, per germline (reference sequence). CDR3 residues: CASSQDRGDKVDTEAFF. CDR3 nucleotides: TGTGCCAGCAGCCAAGATCGGGGCGATAAGGTCGACACTGAAGCTTTCTTT. Full variable domain (rest looked up from reference TRBV3-1 and TRBJ1-1): DTAVSQTPKYLVTQMGNDKSIKCEQNLGHDTMYWYKQDSKKFLKIMFSYNNKELIINETVPNRFSPKSPDKAHLNLHINSLELGDSAVYFCASSQDRGDKVDTEAFFGQGTRLTVV.

CDR3 coding DNA: TGTGCCAGCAGCGGACCCGGACAGTACGAGCAGTACTTC. It translates to CASSGPGQYEQYF. V and J are TRBV9 and TRBJ2-7; D is possibly TRBD1 (6 bases). CDR1 is SGDLS and CDR2 is YYNGEE in the germline V gene. The CDR3 has 13 amino acids. Trimming pared 3 bases from V and 4 bases from J, leaving 11 bases between. Drawing the rest from reference TRBV9 and TRBJ2-7, the complete variable domain is DSGVTQTPKHLITATGQRVTLRCSPRSGDLSVYWYQQSLDQGLQFLIQYYNGEERAKGNILERFSAQQFPDLHSELNLSSLELGDSALYFCASSGPGQYEQYFGPGTRLTVT.

This clonotype was observed a few times. The chain uses TRBV6-1 and TRBJ2-2; 11 nucleotides agree with TRBD2. The ends lost 5 bases at V and 4 bases at J; junction bases unmatched: 9. The V gene's germline CDR1 is MNHNS and CDR2 SASEGT. CDR3 length: 17 amino acids. CDR3 in amino acids: CASSRLAGGQGTGELFF. In DNA form, the CDR3 reads TGTGCCAGCAGTCGATTAGCGGGAGGGCAAGGCACCGGGGAGCTGTTTTTT.

This clonotype was seen repeatedly, ten times or more. V and J are TRBV20-1 and TRBJ2-7; TRBD2 agrees at 7 bases. With 6 bases clipped from V and 3 bases from J, the junction kept 5 bases outside the gene matches. Germline values: CDR1 DFQATT, CDR2 SNEGSKA (reference sequence). This CDR3 region has 12 residues. The CDR3 loop is CSARSGNYEQYF. Written as DNA, the CDR3 is TGCAGTGCCCGGAGCGGGAACTACGAGCAGTACTTC.